The source of this T cell receptor (beta chain) is a study of T cell repertoires in aging, cancer and after chemotherapy. Study information: Healthy donor repertoires were recorded over several months to years and showed clear clonal overlap. Whole-study results and caveats: Compared with age-matched healthy donors, untreated hematological or solid cancer patients showed higher blood TCR clonality.

Amplification of TCR beta used genomic DNA extracted from peripheral blood. This clonotype was picked up one time. Its antigen is not known. This CDR3 is built from 14 residues. Trimming left V 0 bases short and J 8 bases short, with 13 bases between. Germline CDR1 reads MNHEY; CDR2 reads SVGAGI. Multiplex touch-down PCR with TRB-A/B primers amplified rearranged V-D-J TRB sequences. MiXCR was run by TCRdb on the multiplex PCR reads, yielding one entry per CDR3 protein. The sample consists of some 10,000 distinct CDR3 sequences, around 42% of them appearing once. This clonotype originated in a human donor in good health. The sequenced sample was blood. This sequence joins TRBV6-5 and TRBJ1-1; D perhaps matches TRBD1 (6 bases). The CDR3 bases are TGTGCCAGCAGTTACTCGAAGACAGGTGGAGAAGCTTTCTTT. Translation: CASSYSKTGGEAFF.